This T cell receptor beta chain was obtained from a study of response to subunit inactivated influenza vaccine. The sample holds a few counts of this clonotype. The antigen remains undetermined. TCRdb reprocessed the RT-PCR reads with MiXCR, giving one entry per CDR3 protein. The table lists about 530,000 distinct CDR3 sequences, approximately 10% of them singletons. Between the trimmed V and J ends, which lost 6 bases and 2 bases, there was a span of 10 bases. This CDR3 is built from 13 residues. Germline values: CDR1 MDHEN, CDR2 SYDVKM. General observations from the study: After each seasonal influenza vaccination, few new T cells are recruited, the authors suggested.

The sequencing here drew on PBMCs from blood, taken on the day of vaccination. J is TRBJ1-2 and V is TRBV28; TRBD1 might be the D (6 bases). This sequence was found in a man in his fifties or sixties who received an inactivated influenza vaccine. The CDR3 reads CASRVTGNYGYTF. CDR3 nucleotides: TGTGCCAGCAGGGTAACAGGGAACTATGGCTACACCTTC.